This TCR beta chain came from a study of blood T cell repertoires in COVID-19. Whole-study context: Collection of acute and convalescent COVID-19 samples took place in the United States, Italy and Spain.

Per the study methods: Reference gene primer amplification in the assay estimated nucleated cell counts. Profiling relied on immunoSEQ multiplex PCR, and the TCRdb table lists in-frame clones only, not all of them. The DNA was the basis for D and trimming; V, J and clone size are from that table. The sample yields around 220,000 clones, about nine tenths seen once. The CDR3 is 18 amino acids. J lost 2 bases, V lost 5 bases, and 5 bases had no gene match. CDR1 is MDHEN and CDR2 is SYDVKM in the germline V gene. Sequenced input: PBMCs or T cells enriched from blood (not recorded which). The chain has TRBV28 and TRBJ2-6, with 14 bases fitting TRBD2. This receptor was taken from a woman aged 30 to 39 with acute COVID-19. Here the CDR3 reads CASSHPGLAGAGANVLTF. The DNA of the CDR3 is TGTGCCAGCAGTCATCCGGGACTAGCGGGAGCTGGGGCCAACGTCCTGACTTTC.